This TCR beta chain stems from a study of immune evolution from preneoplasia to lung adenocarcinoma. Findings and limits, study-wide: Top clone share appeared to fall from AAH through AIS, MIA, adenocarcinoma. Compared with EGFR-mutant or double wild-type lesions, KRAS-mutant nodules were more clonal. Later-stage lesions seemingly showed higher T cell density and diversity than normal lung.

Per germline, CDR1 SGDLS and CDR2 YYNGEE. V lost 0 bases and J lost 4, with 13 bases in between. The CDR3 sequence is 15 residues long. In regard to this clone: Its matching antigen is unknown.

Each case's diagnosis was confirmed by two pathologists on H&E. The protocol was immunoSEQ multiplex PCR, while the TCRdb copy is restricted to in-frame clones and leaves out a portion. The sample carries about 7,400 clones, roughly three quarters recorded once. The chain employs TRBV9 and TRBJ2-5; D unresolved. The origin of this receptor is a person aged 70 to 85 with lung adenocarcinoma. Sequencing was performed on FFPE minimally invasive lung adenocarcinoma tissue. CDR3 sequence (DNA): TGTGCCAGCAGCGTAGTAGCAGGAAATATAGAGACCCAGTACTTC. Translated, it gives CASSVVAGNIETQYF. The full variable domain, rest sourced from reference TRBV9 and TRBJ2-5, is DSGVTQTPKHLITATGQRVTLRCSPRSGDLSVYWYQQSLDQGLQFLIQYYNGEERAKGNILERFSAQQFPDLHSELNLSSLELGDSALYFCASSVVAGNIETQYFGPGTRLLVL.